This TCR beta chain was identified in a study of blood T cell repertoires in COVID-19. About the study: Cohort 3 donors were reported recovered after two negative PCRs, clearance, or symptom resolution.

Per the authors' pipeline: Amplified reference gene primers provided the basis for estimating nucleated cell counts. Only in-frame clones appear in the TCRdb table, and some are missing; sequencing was by immunoSEQ multiplex PCR. For V, J and clone size, that table is used; D and trimming come from the DNA. The sample includes approximately 200,000 clones, 87% of them seen just once. CDR3 length: 15 residues. Germline V gives CDR1 PRHDT, CDR2 FYEKMQ (reference sequence). V was pared by 6 bases and J by 4 bases, with 18 bases between. This clone has a handful of counts. The cohort comprised adults aged about 18 to 100 years residing in approximately 25 US areas. Participant-reported clinical history was the basis for cohort assignment.

The sample was PBMCs or T cells enriched from blood (not recorded which). The TCR originated in a man aged 25-45 years in a cohort exposed to, infected with or recovered from COVID-19 (not recorded which). The chain carries TRBV13 and TRBJ2-5; possible D gene TRBD1, 6 bases. CDR3: CASSLTNTGRETQYF. Written as DNA, the CDR3 is TGTGCCAGCAGTCTTACTAACACAGGGCGAGAGACCCAGTACTTC.